Each of the 11 T cell receptor beta chains below was sequenced from the same sample in a study of CD8+ T cells in alopecia areata. Treatment reported: oral pan-JAK inhibitor, 5-10 mg twice daily. Sequencing relied on a cDNA template that was reverse transcribed from extracted RNA. Sequencing was performed with immunoSEQ multiplex PCR; in TCRdb, only in-frame clones are kept and a portion is missing. The sample lists around 100,000 clones; around 84% were seen once. The input for sequencing was CD8+ T cells sorted from blood, taken between weeks 30 and 35, from a patient treated with tofacitinib. These receptors all stem from a human donor with alopecia areata.

This clone was picked up a small number of times. The chain couples TRBV7-3 to TRBJ2-2; D not resolved. V was pared by 1 base and J by 6 bases, with 27 bases between. Germline V gene lookup returns CDR1 SGHTA and CDR2 FQGTGA. This CDR3 spans 20 amino acids. The DNA for the CDR3 is TGTGCCAGCAGCTTAAGTTCTGCGAGGTTGGCCAACACTGGGCCCGGGGAGCTGTTTTTT. It codes for CASSLSSARLANTGPGELFF. Combining the CDR3 with reference TRBV7-3 and TRBJ2-2 gives the whole variable domain GAGVSQTPSNKVTEKGKYVELRCDPISGHTALYWYRQSLGQGPEFLIYFQGTGAADDSGLPNDRFFAVRPEGSVSTLKIQRTERGDSAVYLCASSLSSARLANTGPGELFFGEGSRLTVL.

The genes are TRBV27 and TRBJ1-3; no firm D call. The CDR3 runs to 14 residues. V lost 9 bases, J lost 0 bases, and 12 bases lay in between. CDR1 and CDR2 from the germline V gene are MNHEY and SMNVEV (reference sequence). CDR3 coding DNA: TGTGCCAGGAAACACGGATTCTCTGGAAACACCATATATTTT. Translated, it gives CARKHGFSGNTIYF.

The rearrangement uses TRBV7-2 and TRBJ2-3; D is uncertain. V was trimmed by 5 bases and J by 2 bases, leaving 14 bases between them. The CDR3 contains 15 residues. The germline V gene encodes CDR1 SGHTA and CDR2 FQGNSA. In nucleotides, the CDR3 is TGTGCCAGCAGCCCAGAGTGGGGATACACAGATACGCAGTATTTT. This gives the protein CASSPEWGYTDTQYF.

The chain has TRBV7-9 and TRBJ2-6; TRBD1 might be the D (6 bases). CDR3 length: 15 residues. The germline V gene has CDR1 SEHNR and CDR2 FQNEAQ (reference sequence). Deletions cut 5 bases from V and 2 bases from J, with 10 bases between. The CDR3 reads CASSHRDTGANVLTF. The CDR3 bases are TGTGCCAGCAGCCACCGGGACACTGGGGCCAACGTCCTGACTTTC.

The chain uses TRBV27 and TRBJ2-7; 7 nucleotides match TRBD1. V trimming: 2 bases; J trimming: 6 bases; junction bases outside the gene matches: 4. The length of the CDR3 is 13 residues. CDR1 MNHEY and CDR2 SMNVEV come from the germline V gene (reference sequence). As DNA, the CDR3 is TGTGCCAGCAGTTTAGAACAGGGGTTCGAGCAGTACTTC. This gives the protein CASSLEQGFEQYF.

This clone appeared a few times. The rearrangement links TRBV10-1 to TRBJ2-1; no reliable D call. CDR1 and CDR2 (germline): WNHNN, SYGVQD (reference sequence). The CDR3 consists of 13 residues. V dropped 0 bases and J dropped 8 bases, with 8 bases sitting between them. The CDR3 coding sequence is TGCGCCAGCAGTGAGTCGACTGTGGATGAGCAGTTCTTC. Translated: CASSESTVDEQFF.

This chain joins TRBV6-5 and TRBJ2-5; TRBD2 is a possible D gene (6 bases). CDR1 MNHEY and CDR2 SVGAGI come from the germline V gene. The V and J ends lost 0 bases and 1 base respectively, with 12 bases between them. The CDR3 covers 16 residues. In nucleotides, the CDR3 is TGTGCCAGCAGTTACTCGGGGGGTATGGGCCAAGAGACCCAGTACTTC. Translated, it gives CASSYSGGMGQETQYF.

The chain links TRBV7-9 to TRBJ1-2; D remains ambiguous. CDR1 and CDR2 (germline): SEHNR, FQNEAQ (reference sequence). Trimming took 2 bases from V and 1 from J, leaving 8 bases between them. The CDR3 runs 14 residues. CDR3 sequence: CASSLSMINYGYTF. In DNA, the CDR3 is TGTGCCAGCAGCTTATCCATGATTAACTATGGCTACACCTTC.

The chain uses TRBV5-1 and TRBJ2-1, with 8 bases identical to TRBD2. J lost 0 bases, V lost 0 bases, and 2 bases had no gene match. Germline lookup yields CDR1 SGHRS and CDR2 YFSETQ. The CDR3 has 16 amino acids. This CDR3 reads CASSLEAGASYNEQFF. The DNA for the CDR3 is TGCGCCAGCAGCTTGGAAGCGGGGGCCTCCTACAATGAGCAGTTCTTC.

The chain employs TRBV5-6 and TRBJ2-2; D is unclear. V gave up 4 bases and J gave up 5 bases, with 9 bases separating them. Germline-derived CDR1 and CDR2 are SGHDT and YYEEEE. The CDR3 extends over 13 amino acids. The CDR3 spells CASSPRGTGELFF. In nucleotides, the CDR3 is TGTGCCAGCAGCCCCCGTGGTACCGGGGAGCTGTTTTTT.

V usage is TRBV19 and J usage is TRBJ1-1; TRBD1 agrees at 9 bases. This CDR3 region has 15 residues. From germline, CDR1 is LNHDA and CDR2 SQIVND (reference sequence). With V trimmed by 1 base and J by 4 bases, 4 bases remained unmatched. The CDR3 DNA sequence: TGTGCCAGTAGTATAGCCTCGACAGGGGGCACTGAAGCTTTCTTT. Translation gives CASSIASTGGTEAFF.